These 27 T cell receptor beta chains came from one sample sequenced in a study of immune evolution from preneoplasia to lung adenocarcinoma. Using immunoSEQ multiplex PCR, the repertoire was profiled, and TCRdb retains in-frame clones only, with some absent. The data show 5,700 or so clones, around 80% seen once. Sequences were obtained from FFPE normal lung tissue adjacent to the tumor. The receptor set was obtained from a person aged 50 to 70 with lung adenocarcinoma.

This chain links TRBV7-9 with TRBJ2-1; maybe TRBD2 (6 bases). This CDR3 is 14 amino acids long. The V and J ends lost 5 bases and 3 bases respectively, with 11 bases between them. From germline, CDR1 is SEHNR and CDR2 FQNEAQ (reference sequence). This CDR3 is CASSPGLNYNEQFF. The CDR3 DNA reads TGTGCCAGCAGCCCGGGACTCAACTACAATGAGCAGTTCTTC.

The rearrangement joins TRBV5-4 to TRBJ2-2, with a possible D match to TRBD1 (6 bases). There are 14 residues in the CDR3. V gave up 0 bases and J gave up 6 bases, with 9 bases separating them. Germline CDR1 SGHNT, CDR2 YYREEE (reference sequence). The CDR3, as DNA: TGTGCCAGCAGCTTGGTCCCAGGGGCCGGGGAGCTGTTTTTT. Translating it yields CASSLVPGAGELFF.

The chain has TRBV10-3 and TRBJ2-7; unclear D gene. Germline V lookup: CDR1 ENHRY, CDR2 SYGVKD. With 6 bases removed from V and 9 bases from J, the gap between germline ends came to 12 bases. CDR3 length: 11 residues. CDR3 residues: CAIRDGNLQYF. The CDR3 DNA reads TGTGCCATCAGGGACGGTAACTTGCAGTACTTC.

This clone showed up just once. The CDR3 loop is CASKPQGYEQYF. CDR3 sequence (DNA): TGTGCCAGTAAGCCTCAAGGCTACGAGCAGTACTTC. The chain employs TRBV2 and TRBJ2-7, with D hard to call. V was pared by 9 bases and J by 3 bases, with 12 bases between. CDR3 length: 12 residues. From germline, CDR1 is SNHLY and CDR2 FYNNEI.

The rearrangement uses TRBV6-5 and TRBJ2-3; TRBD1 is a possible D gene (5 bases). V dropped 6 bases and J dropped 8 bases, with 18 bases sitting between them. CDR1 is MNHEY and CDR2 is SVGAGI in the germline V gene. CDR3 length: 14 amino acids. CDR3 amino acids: CASSSDASRATQYF. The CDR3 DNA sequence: TGTGCCAGCAGCTCCGACGCAAGCAGGGCTACGCAGTATTTT.

Written as DNA, the CDR3 is TGTGCCAGCAGCCAAGATGTGGCAGGGATCTACGAGCAGTACTTC. Residues: CASSQDVAGIYEQYF. The gene calls are TRBV4-2 and TRBJ2-7; possible D gene TRBD1, 5 bases. The germline V gene has CDR1 LGHNA and CDR2 YNFKEQ. CDR3 length: 15 residues. The V gene lost 0 bases and the J gene lost 3 bases, with 12 bases spanning the gap.

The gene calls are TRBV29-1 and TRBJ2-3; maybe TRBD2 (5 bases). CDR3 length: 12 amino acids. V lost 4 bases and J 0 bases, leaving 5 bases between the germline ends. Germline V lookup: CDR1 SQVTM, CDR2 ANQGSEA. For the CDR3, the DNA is TGCAGCGTTGGACTAAGCACAGATACGCAGTATTTT. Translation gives CSVGLSTDTQYF.

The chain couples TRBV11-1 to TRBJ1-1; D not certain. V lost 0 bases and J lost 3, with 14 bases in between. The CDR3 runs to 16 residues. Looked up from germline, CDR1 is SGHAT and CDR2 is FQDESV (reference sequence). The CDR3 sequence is CASSLAPAQRDTEAFF. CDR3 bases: TGTGCCAGCAGCTTAGCTCCGGCCCAAAGGGACACTGAAGCTTTCTTT. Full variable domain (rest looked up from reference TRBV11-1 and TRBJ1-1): EAEVAQSPRYKITEKSQAVAFWCDPISGHATLYWYRQILGQGPELLVQFQDESVVDDSQLPKDRFSAERLKGVDSTLKIQPAELGDSAMYLCASSLAPAQRDTEAFFGQGTRLTVV.

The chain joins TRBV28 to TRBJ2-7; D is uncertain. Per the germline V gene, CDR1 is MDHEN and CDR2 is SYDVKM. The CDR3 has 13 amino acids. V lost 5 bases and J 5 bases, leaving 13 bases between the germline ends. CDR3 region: CASSPLDTNEQYF. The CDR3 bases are TGTGCCAGCAGTCCCCTTGATACTAACGAGCAGTACTTC.

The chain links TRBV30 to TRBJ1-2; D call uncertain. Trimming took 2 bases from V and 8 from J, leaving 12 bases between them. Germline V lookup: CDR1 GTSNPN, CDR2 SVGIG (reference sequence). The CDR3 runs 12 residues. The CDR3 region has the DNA TGTGCCTGGAGTTTGTTGGGTGGGGGCTACACCTTC. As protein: CAWSLLGGGYTF.

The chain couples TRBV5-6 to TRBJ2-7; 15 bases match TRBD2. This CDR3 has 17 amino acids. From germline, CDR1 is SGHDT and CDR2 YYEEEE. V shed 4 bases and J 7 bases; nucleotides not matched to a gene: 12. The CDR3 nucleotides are TGTGCCAGCAGCCCCGACGGAGGGACTAGCGGGAGGATTGAGCAGTACTTC. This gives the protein CASSPDGGTSGRIEQYF.

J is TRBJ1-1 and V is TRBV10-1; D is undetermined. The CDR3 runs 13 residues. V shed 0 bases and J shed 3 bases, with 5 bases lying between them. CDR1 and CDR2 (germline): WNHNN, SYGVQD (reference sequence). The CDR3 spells CASSESRYTEAFF. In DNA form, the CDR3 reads TGCGCCAGCAGTGAGTCAAGATACACTGAAGCTTTCTTT.

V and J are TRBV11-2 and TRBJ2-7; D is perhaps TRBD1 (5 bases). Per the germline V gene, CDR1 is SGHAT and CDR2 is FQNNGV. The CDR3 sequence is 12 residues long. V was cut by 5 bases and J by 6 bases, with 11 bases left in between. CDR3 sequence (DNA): TGTGCCAGCAGCCAAACAGGTTTCGAGCAGTACTTC. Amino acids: CASSQTGFEQYF.

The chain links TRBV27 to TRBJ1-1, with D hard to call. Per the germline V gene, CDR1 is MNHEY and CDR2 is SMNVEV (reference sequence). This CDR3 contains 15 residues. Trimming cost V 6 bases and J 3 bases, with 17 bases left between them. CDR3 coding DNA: TGTGCCAGCAGCCCATACGAGGGTAGGGACACTGAAGCTTTCTTT. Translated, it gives CASSPYEGRDTEAFF.

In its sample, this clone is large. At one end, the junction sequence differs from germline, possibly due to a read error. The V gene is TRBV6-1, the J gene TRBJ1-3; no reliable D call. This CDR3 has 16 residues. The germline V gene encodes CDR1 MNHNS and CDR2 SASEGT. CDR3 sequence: CASREGEAYSGNTIYF. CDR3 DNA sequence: TGTGCCAGCAGGGAAGGAGAGGCGTACTCTGGAAACACCATATATTTT.

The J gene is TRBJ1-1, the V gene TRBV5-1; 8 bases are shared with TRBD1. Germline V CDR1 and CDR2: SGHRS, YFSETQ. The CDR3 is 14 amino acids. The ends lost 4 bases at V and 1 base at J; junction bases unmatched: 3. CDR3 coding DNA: TGCGCCAGCAGCATAGGACAGGGGAACACTGAAGCTTTCTTT. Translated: CASSIGQGNTEAFF.

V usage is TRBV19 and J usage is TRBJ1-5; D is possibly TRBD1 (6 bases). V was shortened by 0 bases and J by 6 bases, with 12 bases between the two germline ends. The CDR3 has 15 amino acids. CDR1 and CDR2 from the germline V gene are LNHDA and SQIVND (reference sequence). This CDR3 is CASSIETGLGQPQHF. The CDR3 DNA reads TGTGCCAGTAGTATAGAGACAGGTCTGGGTCAGCCCCAGCATTTT. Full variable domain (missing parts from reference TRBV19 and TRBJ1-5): DGGITQSPKYLFRKEGQNVTLSCEQNLNHDAMYWYRQDPGQGLRLIYYSQIVNDFQKGDIAEGYSVSREKKESFPLTVTSAQKNPTAFYLCASSIETGLGQPQHFGDGTRLSIL.

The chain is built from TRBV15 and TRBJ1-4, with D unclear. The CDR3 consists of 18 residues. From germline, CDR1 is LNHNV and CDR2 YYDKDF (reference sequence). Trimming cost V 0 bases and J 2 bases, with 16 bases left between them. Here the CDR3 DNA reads TGTGCCACCAGCAGAGATGCCGGAGCTTCAGTCACTAATGAAAAACTGTTTTTT. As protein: CATSRDAGASVTNEKLFF.

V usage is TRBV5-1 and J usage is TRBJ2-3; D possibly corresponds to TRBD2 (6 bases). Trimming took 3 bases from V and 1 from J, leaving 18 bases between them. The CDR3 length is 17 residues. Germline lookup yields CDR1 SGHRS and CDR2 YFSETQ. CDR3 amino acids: CASSSATTSRGTDTQYF. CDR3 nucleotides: TGCGCCAGCAGCTCGGCAACTACTAGCAGAGGCACAGATACGCAGTATTTT.

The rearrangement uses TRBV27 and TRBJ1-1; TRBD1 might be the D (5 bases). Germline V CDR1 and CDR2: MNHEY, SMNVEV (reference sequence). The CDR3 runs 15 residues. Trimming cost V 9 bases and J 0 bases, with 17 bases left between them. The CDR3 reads CASARDRRMNTEAFF. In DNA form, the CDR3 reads TGTGCCAGTGCCCGGGACCGGCGCATGAACACTGAAGCTTTCTTT.

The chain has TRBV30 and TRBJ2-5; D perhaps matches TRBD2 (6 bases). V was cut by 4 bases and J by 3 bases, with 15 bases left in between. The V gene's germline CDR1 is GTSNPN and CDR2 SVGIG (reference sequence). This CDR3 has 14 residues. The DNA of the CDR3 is TGTGCCTGGAACGAGGGACTCAAGAAAGAGACCCAGTACTTC. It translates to CAWNEGLKKETQYF.

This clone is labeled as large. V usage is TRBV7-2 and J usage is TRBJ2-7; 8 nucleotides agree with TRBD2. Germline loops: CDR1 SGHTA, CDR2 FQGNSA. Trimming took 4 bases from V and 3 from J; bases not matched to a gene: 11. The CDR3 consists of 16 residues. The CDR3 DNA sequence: TGTGCCAGCAGCTCCCCGGGGGGGGTCGAATTCTACGAGCAGTACTTC. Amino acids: CASSSPGGVEFYEQYF.

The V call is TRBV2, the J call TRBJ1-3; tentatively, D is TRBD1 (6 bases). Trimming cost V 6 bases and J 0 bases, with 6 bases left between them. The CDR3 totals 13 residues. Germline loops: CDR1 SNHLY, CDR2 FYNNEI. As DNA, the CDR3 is TGTGCCAGCAGGGACAGCTCTGGAAACACCATATATTTT. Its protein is CASRDSSGNTIYF.

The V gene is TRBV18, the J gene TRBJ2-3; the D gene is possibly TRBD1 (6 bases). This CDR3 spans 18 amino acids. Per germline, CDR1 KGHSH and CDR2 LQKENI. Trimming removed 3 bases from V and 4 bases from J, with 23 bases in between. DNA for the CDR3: TGTGCCAGCTCACCGCAAACCGGGACACTCTCCTCGGCAGATACGCAGTATTTT. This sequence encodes CASSPQTGTLSSADTQYF.

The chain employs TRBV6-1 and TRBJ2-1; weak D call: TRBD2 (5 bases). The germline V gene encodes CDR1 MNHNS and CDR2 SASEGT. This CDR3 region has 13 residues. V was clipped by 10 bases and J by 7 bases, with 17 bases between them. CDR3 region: CATTPGKSNEQFF. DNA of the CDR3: TGTGCCACCACGCCCGGGAAGTCTAATGAGCAGTTCTTC.

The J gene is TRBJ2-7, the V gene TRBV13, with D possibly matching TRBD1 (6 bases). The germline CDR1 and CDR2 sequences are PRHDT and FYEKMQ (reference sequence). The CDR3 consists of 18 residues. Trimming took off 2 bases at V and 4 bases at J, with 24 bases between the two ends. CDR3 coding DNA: TGTGCCAGCAGCTTACGTTCGGGACCTCCGGGACAACGATACGAGCAGTACTTC. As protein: CASSLRSGPPGQRYEQYF. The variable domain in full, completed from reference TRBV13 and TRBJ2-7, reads AAGVIQSPRHLIKEKRETATLKCYPIPRHDTVYWYQQGPGQDPQFLISFYEKMQSDKGSIPDRFSAQQFSDYHSELNMSSLELGDSALYFCASSLRSGPPGQRYEQYFGPGTRLTVT.

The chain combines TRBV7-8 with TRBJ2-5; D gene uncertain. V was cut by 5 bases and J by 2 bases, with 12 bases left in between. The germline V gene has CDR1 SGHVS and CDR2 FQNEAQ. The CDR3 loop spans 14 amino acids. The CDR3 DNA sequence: TGTGCCAGCAGCGCTACGGAGAAACAAGAGACCCAGTACTTC. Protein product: CASSATEKQETQYF. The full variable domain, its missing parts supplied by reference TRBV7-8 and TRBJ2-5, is GAGVSQSPRYKVAKRGQDVALRCDPISGHVSLFWYQQALGQGPEFLTYFQNEAQLDKSGLPSDRFFAERPEGSVSTLKIQRTQQEDSAVYLCASSATEKQETQYFGPGTRLLVL.